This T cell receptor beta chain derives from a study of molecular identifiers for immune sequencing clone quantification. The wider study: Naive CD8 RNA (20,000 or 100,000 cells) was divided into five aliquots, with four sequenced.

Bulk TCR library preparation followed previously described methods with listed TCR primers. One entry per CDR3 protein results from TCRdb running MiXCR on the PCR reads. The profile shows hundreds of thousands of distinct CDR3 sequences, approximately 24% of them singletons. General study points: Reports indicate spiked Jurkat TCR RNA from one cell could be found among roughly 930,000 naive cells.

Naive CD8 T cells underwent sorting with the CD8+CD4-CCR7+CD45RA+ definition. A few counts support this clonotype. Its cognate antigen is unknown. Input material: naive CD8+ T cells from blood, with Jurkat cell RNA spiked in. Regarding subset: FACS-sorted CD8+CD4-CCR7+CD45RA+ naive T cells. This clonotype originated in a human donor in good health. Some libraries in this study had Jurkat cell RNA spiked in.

DNA for the CDR3: TGTGCCTGGAGTGGGGTCGTCTCCTACGAGCAGTACTTC. It translates to CAWSGVVSYEQYF. V gene TRBV30 combines with J gene TRBJ2-7; D gene uncertain. The CDR3 runs 13 residues. Germline loops: CDR1 GTSNPN, CDR2 SVGIG (reference sequence). Trimming took 1 base from V and 0 from J, leaving 7 bases between them.